One sample yielded the 13 T cell receptor beta chains listed below, sequenced in a study of OX40 agonist ivuxolimab in advanced cancers. Repertoires were generated with immunoSEQ multiplex PCR, while TCRdb's copy carries only in-frame clones and drops some. The sample carries some 80,000 clones, around 80% recorded once. This specimen was CD4+ or CD8+ T cells sorted from blood, taken in a trial of the OX40 agonist ivuxolimab. Receptor source: an adult with an advanced solid tumor such as melanoma, head and neck, liver or kidney cancer.

DNA for the CDR3: TGCGCCAGCAGCATAGGGACAGGGGGAGAGCAGTACGTC. Encoded protein: CASSIGTGGEQYV. The rearrangement links TRBV5-1 to TRBJ2-7, with 11 bases fitting TRBD1. This CDR3 is 13 amino acids long. Germline lookup yields CDR1 SGHRS and CDR2 YFSETQ. V trimming: 4 bases; J trimming: 7 bases; junction bases outside the gene matches: 4.

This chain joins TRBV5-4 and TRBJ1-6, with 9 bases that match TRBD1. V dropped 4 bases and J dropped 6; count of bases not matched to a gene: 2. This CDR3 region has 14 residues. Looked up from germline, CDR1 is SGHNT and CDR2 is YYREEE (reference sequence). In DNA form, the CDR3 reads TGTGCCAGCAGCCTGGACAGGGGTAATTCACCCCTCCACTTT. It yields the protein CASSLDRGNSPLHF.

This rearrangement joins TRBV20-1 to TRBJ2-1; D is unresolved. Germline loops: CDR1 DFQATT, CDR2 SNEGSKA (reference sequence). Trimming removed 6 bases from V and 8 bases from J, with 8 bases in between. The length of the CDR3 is 10 residues. The CDR3 here is CSAVEYEQFF. As DNA, the CDR3 is TGCAGTGCCGTAGAGTATGAGCAGTTCTTC.

This chain joins TRBV6-1 and TRBJ1-3; the D gene is possibly TRBD1 (5 bases). The CDR3 consists of 14 residues. The ends were cut back, 9 bases at V and 3 bases at J, with 15 bases in the middle. In germline, CDR1 is MNHNS, CDR2 SASEGT. The CDR3 reads CASGGGGDGNTIYF. The DNA of the CDR3 is TGTGCCAGTGGGGGTGGAGGGGATGGAAACACCATATATTTT.

The chain combines TRBV7-9 with TRBJ1-5, with no clear D. Between the trimmed V and J ends, which lost 4 bases and 7 bases, there was a span of 11 bases. In germline, CDR1 is SEHNR, CDR2 FQNEAQ (reference sequence). The CDR3 has 13 residues. Here the CDR3 reads CASSSSPVQPQHF. The CDR3 region has the DNA TGTGCCAGCAGCTCTTCACCGGTCCAGCCCCAGCATTTT. Filled out from reference TRBV7-9 and TRBJ1-5, the complete variable domain reads DTGVSQNPRHKITKRGQNVTFRCDPISEHNRLYWYRQTLGQGPEFLTYFQNEAQLEKSRLLSDRFSAERPKGSFSTLEIQRTEQGDSAMYLCASSSSPVQPQHFGDGTRLSIL.

J is TRBJ2-3 and V is TRBV7-6; D not certain. The CDR3 has 12 amino acids. Germline CDR1 is SGHVS and CDR2 is FNYEAQ. Trimming left V 1 base short and J 4 bases short, with 3 bases between. For the CDR3, the DNA is TGTGCCAGCAGCTTAGATGCAGATACGCAGTATTTT. Amino acids: CASSLDADTQYF.

This chain joins TRBV7-9 and TRBJ1-1, with D possibly matching TRBD1 (5 bases). CDR1 and CDR2 from the germline V gene are SEHNR and FQNEAQ (reference sequence). The V end lost 8 bases, the J end lost 1 base, and 14 bases lay between the germline ends. CDR3 length equals 14 residues. For the CDR3, the DNA is TGTGCCAGCCGGCCCCAGGGTACGAACACTGAAGCTTTCTTT. Encoded protein: CASRPQGTNTEAFF.

The gene calls are TRBV6-5 and TRBJ1-1; D gene unclear. The CDR3 contains 13 residues. V was cut by 2 bases and J by 2 bases, with 6 bases left in between. Germline V CDR1 and CDR2: MNHEY, SVGAGI. For the CDR3, the DNA is TGTGCCAGCAGTTACGAGGGAAACACTGAAGCTTTCTTT. Translating gives CASSYEGNTEAFF.

This sequence joins TRBV18 and TRBJ1-2, with D possibly being TRBD1 (5 bases). There are 15 residues in the CDR3. Deletions cut 3 bases from V and 3 bases from J, with 14 bases between. Germline assignment: CDR1 KGHSH and CDR2 LQKENI. The CDR3 protein is CASSPPGTVDYGYTF. CDR3 DNA: TGTGCCAGCTCACCCCCGGGGACGGTAGACTATGGCTACACCTTC.

This chain uses TRBV6-5 with TRBJ1-3, with D maybe TRBD1 (5 bases). V shed 2 bases and J shed 5 bases, with 13 bases lying between them. The CDR3 spans 15 residues. In germline, CDR1 is MNHEY, CDR2 SVGAGI. The DNA for the CDR3 is TGTGCCAGCAGTTACAAGAGACAGAAAAGAAACACCATATATTTT. This translates into CASSYKRQKRNTIYF.

The genes are TRBV5-8 and TRBJ1-1; D call uncertain. Trimming took off 1 base at V and 6 bases at J, with 7 bases between the two ends. This CDR3 has 12 amino acids. Germline CDR1 and CDR2: SGHTS and YDEGEE. CDR3 DNA sequence: TGTGCCAGCAGCTTGTGGACCCCTGAAGCTTTCTTT. This sequence encodes CASSLWTPEAFF.

The chain uses TRBV5-1 and TRBJ2-7; 10 bases agree with TRBD2. Germline V lookup: CDR1 SGHRS, CDR2 YFSETQ. Germline trimming cut 2 bases from V and 3 bases from J; bases unmatched to any gene: 5. There are 15 residues in the CDR3. In nucleotides, the CDR3 is TGCGCCAGCAGCTTCGCCCTAGCGGGAGTCTACGAGCAGTACTTC. Amino acids: CASSFALAGVYEQYF.

The chain recombines TRBV29-1 with TRBJ1-4; 8 bases align to TRBD1. Germline V gene data show CDR1 as SQVTM and CDR2 as ANQGSEA. The CDR3 is 15 amino acids. V shed 0 bases, J shed 7 bases, and the junction held 7 bases outside the gene matches. CDR3 region: CSVEDHAGGSEKLFF. CDR3 in DNA: TGCAGCGTTGAAGATCATGCAGGGGGCTCTGAAAAACTGTTTTTT.